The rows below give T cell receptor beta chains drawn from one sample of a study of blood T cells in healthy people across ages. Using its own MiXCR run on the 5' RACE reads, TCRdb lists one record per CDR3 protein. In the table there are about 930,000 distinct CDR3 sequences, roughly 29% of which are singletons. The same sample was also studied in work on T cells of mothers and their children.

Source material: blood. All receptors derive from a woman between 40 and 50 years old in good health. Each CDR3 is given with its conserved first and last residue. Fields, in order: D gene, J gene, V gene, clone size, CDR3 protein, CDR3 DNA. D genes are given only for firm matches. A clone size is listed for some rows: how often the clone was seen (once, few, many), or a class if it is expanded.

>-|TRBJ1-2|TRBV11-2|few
CTSSLDGTVVRGYTF
TGTACCAGCAGCTTAGATGGCACAGTTGTGCGAGGCTACACCTTC
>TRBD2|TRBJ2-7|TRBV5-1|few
CASGGGITPSYEQYF
TGCGCCAGCGGCGGGGGAATAACCCCTTCCTACGAGCAGTACTTC
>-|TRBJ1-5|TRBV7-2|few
CASSPPYIQPQHF
TGTGCCAGCAGCCCGCCCTACATTCAGCCCCAGCATTTT
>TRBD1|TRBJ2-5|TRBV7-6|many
CASSSNPGQQETQYF
TGTGCCAGCAGCTCGAATCCGGGACAGCAAGAGACCCAGTACTTC
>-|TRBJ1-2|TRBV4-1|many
CASREGQGYYGYTF
TGCGCCAGCAGGGAGGGGCAGGGGTACTATGGCTACACCTTC
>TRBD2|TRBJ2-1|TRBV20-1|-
CSAREFLTSGSYNEQFF
TGCAGTGCTAGAGAGTTTTTGACTAGCGGGAGTTACAATGAGCAGTTCTTC
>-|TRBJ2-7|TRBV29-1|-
CSAEGPGLGGVGEQYF
TGCAGCGCTGAGGGCCCTGGGCTTGGAGGGGTCGGGGAGCAGTACTTC
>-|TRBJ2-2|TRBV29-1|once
CSVEEGTGELFF
TGCAGCGTTGAGGAGGGCACCGGGGAGCTGTTTTTT
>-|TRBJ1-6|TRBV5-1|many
CASSLAGLAERSSPLHF
TGCGCCAGCAGCTTGGCCGGGTTAGCAGAACGGAGTTCACCCCTCCACTTT
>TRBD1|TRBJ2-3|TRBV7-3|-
CASSPGQFSPDTQYF
TGTGCCAGCAGCCCGGGACAGTTTAGCCCAGATACGCAGTATTTT